The source of this T cell receptor (beta chain) is a study of cytomegalovirus exposure and HLA in healthy donors. PCR involved 60 Vbeta and 13 Jbeta primers. Here immunoSEQ multiplex PCR was the method, and the copy in TCRdb shows in-frame clones only, minus some. The sample has about 120,000 clones, roughly 80% seen once. Germline loops: CDR1 SGHRS, CDR2 YFSETQ. The CDR3 is made up of 15 amino acids. Trimming shortened V by 1 base and J by 4 bases, and 14 bases separated the two germline ends. This clonotype was obtained from a female donor in good health and CMV-seronegative. Sequencing was performed on PBMCs. V is TRBV5-1 and J is TRBJ1-2, with D possibly TRBD1 on 6 matching bases. CDR3 coding DNA: TGCGCCAGCAGCTTGTCGGGGGGCGGATCCTATGGCTACACCTTC. Its protein is CASSLSGGGSYGYTF.